The next 23 T cell receptor beta chains were all read from a single sample in a study of precursors of human CD4 cytotoxic T cells. TCRdb re-called the reads with MiXCR, one entry per CDR3 protein. The table includes about 220 distinct CDR3 sequences, about 31% detected once. Four sorted CD4+ memory subsets, central memory, effector memory, IL-7R-high TEMRA and IL-7R-negative TEMRA, were UMI-sequenced. Specimen: memory CD4+ T cells from blood (PBMCs). These receptors all stem from a human donor in good health.

This clonotype is categorized as large (0.1 to 1%). The chain employs TRBV5-1 and TRBJ1-1, with D maybe TRBD1 (5 bases). Per germline, CDR1 SGHRS and CDR2 YFSETQ. The CDR3 has 14 residues. V was clipped by 4 bases and J by 0 bases, with 10 bases between them. CDR3 sequence (DNA): TGCGCCAGCAGCCTGGACACCTTGAACACTGAAGCTTTCTTT. It codes for CASSLDTLNTEAFF.

In DNA form, the CDR3 reads TGTGCCGCCAGACAGGGGGCGGGCACCGGGGAGCTGTTTTTT. Encoded protein: CAARQGAGTGELFF. J is TRBJ2-2 and V is TRBV10-3; 10 bases line up with TRBD1. V was pared by 11 bases and J by 4 bases, with 7 bases of the junction left unmatched. The CDR3 has 14 residues. Germline V lookup: CDR1 ENHRY, CDR2 SYGVKD.

This clonotype is large (0.1 to 1%). The genes are TRBV14 and TRBJ2-3; tentatively, D is TRBD2 (6 bases). Germline V lookup: CDR1 SGHDN, CDR2 FVKESK. This CDR3 is 15 amino acids long. V gave up 1 base and J gave up 4 bases, with 12 bases separating them. The chain's CDR3 is CASSQGPGVADTQYF. CDR3 nucleotide sequence: TGTGCCAGCAGCCAAGGCCCGGGAGTCGCAGATACGCAGTATTTT. The full variable domain, rest sourced from reference TRBV14 and TRBJ2-3, is EAGVTQFPSHSVIEKGQTVTLRCDPISGHDNLYWYRRVMGKEIKFLLHFVKESKQDESGMPNNRFLAERTGGTYSTLKVQPAELEDSGVYFCASSQGPGVADTQYFGPGTRLTVL.

By proportion, this clonotype is large. The V call is TRBV6-5, the J call TRBJ1-2; possibly TRBD1 for D (6 bases). This CDR3 is built from 13 residues. Germline V gives CDR1 MNHEY, CDR2 SVGAGI. Deletions cut 6 bases from V and 1 base from J, with 9 bases between. CDR3 sequence reads: CASSPGHNYGYTF. The DNA of the CDR3 is TGTGCCAGCAGCCCGGGACATAACTATGGCTACACCTTC.

This clonotype is judged large. V gene TRBV20-1 combines with J gene TRBJ1-6, with TRBD1 as a possible D gene (6 bases). The CDR3 spans 15 residues. Between the trimmed V and J ends, which lost 6 bases and 5 bases, there was a span of 17 bases. Germline CDR1 reads DFQATT; CDR2 reads SNEGSKA (reference sequence). CDR3 region: CSARTTDSNNSPLHF. The CDR3 DNA sequence: TGCAGTGCCCGAACTACGGACAGTAATAATTCACCCCTCCACTTT.

This clonotype rates as large. The chain uses TRBV18 and TRBJ2-7; D remains ambiguous. This CDR3 comprises 12 residues. Trimming removed 4 bases from V and 5 bases from J, with 9 bases in between. CDR1 and CDR2 (germline): KGHSH, LQKENI. CDR3 sequence (DNA): TGTGCCAGCTCACAGGGTTTCGACGAGCAGTACTTC. As protein: CASSQGFDEQYF.

This clonotype is classed as large (0.1 to 1%). J is TRBJ1-3 and V is TRBV10-2; the D is unclear. Germline V gene lookup returns CDR1 WSHSY and CDR2 SAAADI. The CDR3 has 14 amino acids. Trimming shortened V by 3 bases and J by 2 bases, and 8 bases separated the two germline ends. CDR3 bases: TGCGCCAGCAGTGACGAGAGTGCTGGAAACACCATATATTTT. Translated: CASSDESAGNTIYF.

CDR3 nucleotide sequence: TGTGCCAGCAGCCAAGACAGGATCGGTGGCTACACCTTC. Its protein product is CASSQDRIGGYTF. This rearrangement joins TRBV3-1 to TRBJ1-2; no definite D call. V was cut by 0 bases and J by 7 bases, with 9 bases left in between. CDR3 size: 13 residues. The germline gives CDR1 LGHDT, CDR2 YNNKEL (reference sequence).

V gene TRBV6-5 combines with J gene TRBJ1-5, with D possibly TRBD1 on 5 matching bases. Germline V gene data show CDR1 as MNHEY and CDR2 as SVGAGI. Trimming removed 7 bases from V and 5 bases from J, with 12 bases in between. CDR3 length equals 13 residues. The CDR3 is CASKRLGDQPQHF. CDR3 nucleotides: TGTGCCAGCAAGAGATTGGGGGATCAGCCCCAGCATTTT.

This chain links TRBV11-2 with TRBJ2-7; D remains ambiguous. Germline assignment: CDR1 SGHAT and CDR2 FQNNGV. The CDR3 has 12 residues. Trimming shortened V by 6 bases and J by 6 bases, and 12 bases separated the two germline ends. The CDR3 coding sequence is TGTGCCAGCAGGGCTACGGTAGGCGAGCAGTACTTC. Residues: CASRATVGEQYF.

This clonotype is deemed large (0.1 to 1%). The chain joins TRBV6-4 to TRBJ2-3; unclear D gene. The CDR3 contains 14 residues. The ends were cut back, 2 bases at V and 2 bases at J, with 8 bases in the middle. The germline V gene has CDR1 MRHNA and CDR2 SNTAGT. The CDR3 DNA follows: TGTGCCAGCAGTGACGGAGAGACCACAGATACGCAGTATTTT. It codes for CASSDGETTDTQYF.

By share of the sample, this clonotype is large. The chain recombines TRBV3-1 with TRBJ2-5; possibly TRBD1 for D (6 bases). CDR3 length: 15 residues. Germline V gives CDR1 LGHDT, CDR2 YNNKEL (reference sequence). With 6 bases removed from V and 2 bases from J, the gap between germline ends came to 16 bases. The CDR3 DNA follows: TGTGCCAGCAGGCATCAGGGGTTAGGGCAAGAGACCCAGTACTTC. Its protein is CASRHQGLGQETQYF.

This clonotype counts as large. The V and J genes are TRBV15 and TRBJ2-7; 9 bases line up with TRBD2. Looked up from germline, CDR1 is LNHNV and CDR2 is YYDKDF (reference sequence). V lost 0 bases to trimming and J lost 1 base; unmatched junction nucleotides: 7. This CDR3 region has 17 residues. CDR3 DNA: TGTGCCACCAGCAGAGAGGTACTAGCGGGTGGGTCCTACGAGCAGTACTTC. Translated, it gives CATSREVLAGGSYEQYF. The whole variable domain, remainder taken from reference TRBV15 and TRBJ2-7, is DAMVIQNPRYQVTQFGKPVTLSCSQTLNHNVMYWYQQKSSQAPKLLFHYYDKDFNNEADTPDNFQSRRPNTSFCFLDIRSPGLGDTAMYLCATSREVLAGGSYEQYFGPGTRLTVT.

This clonotype is deemed large. The chain couples TRBV29-1 to TRBJ2-3; no clear D gene. Between the trimmed V and J ends, which lost 2 bases and 3 bases, there was a span of 9 bases. The CDR3 runs 13 residues. Germline V gene data show CDR1 as SQVTM and CDR2 as ANQGSEA. CDR3 nucleotides: TGCAGCGTTGAATTAGTCTCGACAGATACGCAGTATTTT. Encoded protein: CSVELVSTDTQYF.

The V call is TRBV29-1, the J call TRBJ1-1; TRBD1 is a possible D gene (6 bases). Trimming removed 3 bases from V and 4 bases from J, with 12 bases in between. The CDR3 spans 13 residues. Germline V gives CDR1 SQVTM, CDR2 ANQGSEA. CDR3 nucleotides: TGCAGCGTTGAGAGACAGGAGGGCACTGAAGCTTTCTTT. Protein product: CSVERQEGTEAFF.

This sequence joins TRBV5-1 and TRBJ2-7; D is ambiguous. There are 14 residues in the CDR3. Trimming removed 4 bases at V and 2 bases at J, with 13 bases between. The germline CDR1 and CDR2 sequences are SGHRS and YFSETQ. The CDR3 DNA reads TGCGCCAGCAGCACATGGCCCACAGCCTACGAGCAGTACTTC. This sequence encodes CASSTWPTAYEQYF.

This clonotype is hyperexpanded (1% or more). The rearrangement joins TRBV24-1 to TRBJ2-2; 9 bases line up with TRBD1. This CDR3 is built from 16 residues. CDR1 and CDR2 from the germline V gene are KGHDR and SFDVKD. The ends lost 4 bases at V and 7 bases at J; junction bases unmatched: 9. CDR3 DNA: TGTGCCACCAGTGAACAGGACAGGGGAGTCATCGGGGAGCTGTTTTTT. It is translated as CATSEQDRGVIGELFF.

To note about this clonotype: This could be a read error, since a much larger clone is one nucleotide away. This chain connects TRBV29-1 to TRBJ2-3; D not resolved. Germline-derived CDR1 and CDR2 are SQVTM and ANQGSEA. Between the trimmed V and J ends, which lost 2 bases and 4 bases, there was a span of 10 bases. The CDR3 loop spans 13 amino acids. CDR3: CSVELVSADTQYF. CDR3 coding DNA: TGCAGCGTTGAATTAGTCTCGGCAGATACGCAGTATTTT.

V is TRBV18 and J is TRBJ2-1; 7 nucleotides match TRBD2. Germline V CDR1 and CDR2: KGHSH, LQKENI. V was clipped by 3 bases and J by 7 bases; unmatched bases: 12. The CDR3 loop spans 16 amino acids. The CDR3 bases are TGTGCCAGCTCACCGGCACAGGCGGGAGAGTTAAATGAGCAGTTCTTC. It encodes CASSPAQAGELNEQFF.

This clonotype is labeled as large. The chain has TRBV10-3 and TRBJ1-6, with D uncertain. Germline assignment: CDR1 ENHRY and CDR2 SYGVKD. The CDR3 contains 15 residues. Trimming took off 2 bases at V and 10 bases at J, with 15 bases between the two ends. CDR3 amino acids: CAISETGTGASPLHF. The CDR3 nucleotides are TGTGCCATCAGTGAGACGGGAACGGGAGCCTCACCCCTCCACTTT.

By its share, this clonotype is large. The CDR3 sequence: CASTHFSSYEQYF. The CDR3 bases are TGCGCCAGCACACACTTCTCCTCCTACGAGCAGTACTTC. The chain combines TRBV10-2 with TRBJ2-7, with D unresolved. V was clipped by 7 bases and J by 0 bases, with 10 bases between them. This CDR3 is 13 amino acids long. Germline V gene data show CDR1 as WSHSY and CDR2 as SAAADI.

Relative to its sample, this clonotype is large. The chain employs TRBV5-1 and TRBJ2-1; D is possibly TRBD2 (5 bases). The germline CDR1 and CDR2 sequences are SGHRS and YFSETQ. There are 15 residues in the CDR3. V gave up 0 bases and J gave up 7 bases, with 14 bases separating them. The CDR3 DNA reads TGCGCCAGCAGCTTGGGGACTCTAGGGTTGAATGAGCAGTTCTTC. It encodes CASSLGTLGLNEQFF.

This chain joins TRBV11-1 and TRBJ2-1; the D gene could be TRBD1 or TRBD2 (5 bases each). V lost 3 bases, J lost 10 bases, and 13 bases lay in between. Germline CDR1 SGHAT, CDR2 FQDESV (reference sequence). The CDR3 extends over 13 amino acids. The chain's CDR3 is CASSLGTWGEQFF. The CDR3 DNA reads TGTGCCAGCAGCTTGGGAACTTGGGGGGAGCAGTTCTTC.